This TCR beta chain is from a study of blood T cell repertoires in COVID-19. Study at large: Nucleic acid was either cDNA or gDNA, and it came from T cells, B-cell-depleted T cells, or PBMCs.

Under the authors' procedure: Estimation of nucleated cell counts relied on the amplification of reference gene primers. Libraries were prepared by immunoSEQ multiplex PCR; TCRdb keeps only in-frame clonotypes and omits some of them. D and trimming were read from the DNA, whereas the V and J calls and clone size are those reported in that table. The sample shows over 300,000 clones, around 91% of them seen only once. There are 15 residues in the CDR3. V lost 5 bases to trimming and J lost 5 bases; unmatched junction nucleotides: 8. Germline V gives CDR1 SGHTA, CDR2 FQGTGA. This sequence was found in a man aged 18 to 35 with active or convalescent COVID-19. The chain combines TRBV7-3 with TRBJ2-1, with 8 nucleotides matching TRBD2. The sequencing sample was made of peripheral blood. The chain's CDR3 is CASSPGGAGDNEQFF. As DNA, the CDR3 is TGTGCCAGCAGCCCCGGGGGAGCGGGGGACAATGAGCAGTTCTTC. The full variable domain, completed using reference TRBV7-3 and TRBJ2-1, is GAGVSQTPSNKVTEKGKYVELRCDPISGHTALYWYRQSLGQGPEFLIYFQGTGAADDSGLPNDRFFAVRPEGSVSTLKIQRTERGDSAVYLCASSPGGAGDNEQFFGPGTRLTVL.